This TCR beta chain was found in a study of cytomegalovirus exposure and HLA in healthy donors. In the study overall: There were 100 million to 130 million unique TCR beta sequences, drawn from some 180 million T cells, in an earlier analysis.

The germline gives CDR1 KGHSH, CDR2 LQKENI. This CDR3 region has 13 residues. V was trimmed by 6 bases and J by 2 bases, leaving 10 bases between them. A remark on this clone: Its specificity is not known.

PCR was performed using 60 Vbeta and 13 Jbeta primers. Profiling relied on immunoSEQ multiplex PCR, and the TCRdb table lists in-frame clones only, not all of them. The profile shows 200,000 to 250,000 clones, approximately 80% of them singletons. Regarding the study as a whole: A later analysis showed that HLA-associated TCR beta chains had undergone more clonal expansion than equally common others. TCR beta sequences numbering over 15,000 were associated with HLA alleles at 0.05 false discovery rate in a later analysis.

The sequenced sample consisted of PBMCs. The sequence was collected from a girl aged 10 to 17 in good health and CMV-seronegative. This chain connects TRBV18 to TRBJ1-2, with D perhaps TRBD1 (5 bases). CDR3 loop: CASSGGENYGYTF. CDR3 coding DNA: TGTGCCAGCTCCGGGGGGGAGAACTATGGCTACACCTTC.